These T cell receptor beta chains were read from a single sample in a study of blood T cell repertoires in COVID-19. The protocol was immunoSEQ multiplex PCR, while the TCRdb copy is restricted to in-frame clones and leaves out a portion. This sample yields about 190,000 clones, of which around 80% are seen a single time; about 15% belongs to the top ten. The specimen was peripheral blood. The receptor source for this set is a man aged 25-40 years with active or convalescent COVID-19. Each CDR3 is given with its conserved first and last residue. D genes are given only for firm matches. Rows may omit the clone size; those that give it use once, few, many or a size class.

abundance | j_gene | d_gene | v_gene | CDR3nt | CDR3aa
- | TRBJ1-1 | - | TRBV30 | TGTGCCTGGAGTCGCAGCGAGGCCAACACTGAAGCTTTCTTT | CAWSRSEANTEAFF
- | TRBJ2-1 | TRBD2 | TRBV11-2 | TGTGCCAGCAGCCCTAAAGGACTAGCCCTCGCTTCCTCTGAGCAGTTCTTC | CASSPKGLALASSEQFF
- | TRBJ2-1 | - | TRBV10-1 | TGCGCCAGCGGCAACGGACAAGGGGTCTACAATGAGCAGTTCTTC | CASGNGQGVYNEQFF
- | TRBJ2-1 | - | TRBV30 | TGTGCCTGGAGTGAAAATAGCGGAAATGAGCAGTTCTTC | CAWSENSGNEQFF
- | TRBJ2-1 | TRBD2 | TRBV10-1 | TGCGCCAGCAGTGAGACTAGCGGAACCAATGAGCAGTTCTTC | CASSETSGTNEQFF
- | TRBJ2-1 | - | TRBV6-5 | TGTGCCAGCAGGTCTGCCAGGGCGGAGCAGTTCTTC | CASRSARAEQFF
- | TRBJ1-1 | TRBD1 | TRBV25-1 | TGTGCCAGCAGGACAGGGAGTGAAGCTTTCTTT | CASRTGSEAFF
- | TRBJ2-1 | - | TRBV19 | TGTGCCAGTAGCCACGAGAGAGAGCGGCGAGACAATGAGCAGTTCTTC | CASSHERERRDNEQFF
- | TRBJ1-1 | - | TRBV10-3 | TGTGCCATCAGCAACAGGACGTCATACACTGAAGCTTTCTTT | CAISNRTSYTEAFF
few | TRBJ2-1 | TRBD2 | TRBV18 | TGTGCCAGCTCACCACTAGCTTCGGGGGGCAATGAGCAGTTCTTC | CASSPLASGGNEQFF
once | TRBJ1-2 | TRBD1 | TRBV6-5 | TGTGCCAGCAGTCCGGACAGGGGCTCTTATGGCTACACCTTC | CASSPDRGSYGYTF
- | TRBJ1-2 | TRBD1 | TRBV6-5 | TGTGCCAGCAGTTTAGCCAGGGGGCGCCTCGACTATGGCTACACCTTC | CASSLARGRLDYGYTF
- | TRBJ1-1 | TRBD1 | TRBV5-1 | TGCGCCAGCAGCCAGGGGACAGCGAACACTGAAGCTTTCTTT | CASSQGTANTEAFF
- | TRBJ1-1 | - | TRBV4-3 | TGCGCCAGCAGCCAAGAGACGCGGACGGGGAAAGCTTTCTTT | CASSQETRTGKAFF
- | TRBJ2-4 | - | TRBV2 | TGTGCCAGCAGTGAGGGAGGAGGCATAGCCAAAAACATTCAGTACTTC | CASSEGGGIAKNIQYF
- | TRBJ1-4 | TRBD1 | TRBV30 | TGTGCCTGGAGTCCGGGGACAGGAATTGAAAAACTGTTTTTT | CAWSPGTGIEKLFF
few | TRBJ1-1 | - | TRBV28 | TGTGCCAGCAGTTTACTAGGGGGTGTTTTGAACACTGAAGCTTTCTTT | CASSLLGGVLNTEAFF
many | TRBJ2-2 | TRBD2 | TRBV29-1 | TGCAGTGGACTAGCCGGCGGGGAGCTGTTTTTT | CSGLAGGELFF
- | TRBJ1-2 | - | TRBV7-9 | TGTGCCAGCAGCTTCAAGGAGCCACCTCAAAGTGGCTACACCTTC | CASSFKEPPQSGYTF
- | TRBJ1-5 | - | TRBV6-2/TRBV6-3 | TGTGCCAGCAGTTACCCAGGCCAGCTAAGCCAGCCCCAGCATTTT | CASSYPGQLSQPQHF
- | TRBJ1-2 | - | TRBV7-9 | TGTGCCAGCAGACAAGACAGTAACTATGGCTACACCTTC | CASRQDSNYGYTF